The 21 T cell receptor beta chains below all came from one sample that was sequenced in a study of T cells in Graves' hyperthyroidism and ophthalmopathy. TCR beta CDR3 sequences were amplified from RNA transcripts. The TCR CDR3 was amplified in a first-round RT-PCR using the HTBI primer set. One entry per CDR3 protein, called by TCRdb with MiXCR from the multiplex PCR reads. The data contain about 300,000 distinct CDR3 sequences, roughly 18% of them seen just once; the ten biggest clones take up 39%. The sequencing input was blood. Every receptor here comes from a man aged 45-65 years with Graves' ophthalmopathy.

This clonotype was recorded at least ten times. This rearrangement joins TRBV28 to TRBJ1-5; possible D gene TRBD1, 5 bases. CDR3 length: 15 amino acids. Trimming took 7 bases from V and 0 from J, leaving 13 bases between them. Germline CDR1 and CDR2: MDHEN and SYDVKM. DNA of the CDR3: TGTGCCAGCACCCAGGGCGGAAATAGCAATCAGCCCCAGCATTTT. Its protein is CASTQGGNSNQPQHF.

The V gene is TRBV18, the J gene TRBJ1-1; D unresolved. Trimming stripped 10 bases from V and 1 base from J, with 16 bases between. The germline gives CDR1 KGHSH, CDR2 LQKENI. This CDR3 contains 14 residues. The CDR3 reads CANPENPGNTEAFF. The DNA of the CDR3 is TGTGCCAACCCAGAAAACCCAGGGAACACTGAAGCTTTCTTT. The full variable domain, its missing parts supplied by reference TRBV18 and TRBJ1-1, is NAGVMQNPRHLVRRRGQEARLRCSPMKGHSHVYWYRQLPEEGLKFMVYLQKENIIDESGMPKERFSAEFPKEGPSILRIQQVVRGDSAAYFCANPENPGNTEAFFGQGTRLTVV.

The chain recombines TRBV4-2 with TRBJ2-5; TRBD2 is a possible D gene (5 bases). V was clipped by 4 bases and J by 1 base, with 13 bases between them. This CDR3 contains 15 residues. From germline, CDR1 is LGHNA and CDR2 YNFKEQ. The CDR3 DNA reads TGTGCCAGCAGCCCCCCCGGGGTCCGCCAAGAGACCCAGTACTTC. Protein product: CASSPPGVRQETQYF.

This chain uses TRBV20-1 with TRBJ2-3, with 11 bases that match TRBD2. V lost 6 bases to trimming and J lost 5 bases; unmatched junction nucleotides: 7. The CDR3 has 14 residues. Germline V lookup: CDR1 DFQATT, CDR2 SNEGSKA (reference sequence). CDR3 sequence reads: CSAPTSGKVDTQYF. CDR3 coding DNA: TGCAGTGCCCCGACTAGCGGGAAGGTAGATACGCAGTATTTT.

This clonotype was recorded once. This sequence may be a read error, since a much larger clone differs from it by one base. The rearrangement joins TRBV6-1 to TRBJ2-2; TRBD2 aligns across 8 bases. The junction had 8 bases not matched to a gene; V was cut back by 5 bases and J by 3 bases. Germline V gene lookup returns CDR1 MNHNS and CDR2 SASEGT. The CDR3 loop spans 16 amino acids. CDR3: CASSSPGGGDTGELFF. The CDR3 DNA sequence: TGTGCCAGCAGTTCCCCGGGGGGGGGGGACACCGGGGAGCTGTTTTTT.

This clonotype was observed at least ten times. The chain links TRBV5-8 to TRBJ2-7; D might be TRBD1 or TRBD2, each matching 5 bases. The V gene lost 2 bases and the J gene lost 4 bases, with 13 bases spanning the gap. Germline loops: CDR1 SGHTS, CDR2 YDEGEE. The CDR3 has 14 amino acids. The CDR3 sequence: CASSFRDGIYEQYF. The CDR3 nucleotides read TGTGCCAGCAGCTTTAGGGACGGAATTTACGAGCAGTACTTC.

The V call is TRBV20-1, the J call TRBJ1-2; 7 nucleotides match TRBD1. Germline V lookup: CDR1 DFQATT, CDR2 SNEGSKA (reference sequence). This CDR3 region has 14 residues. V lost 5 bases and J lost 4; bases outside the gene matches: 10. CDR3 residues: CSAPPGQISYGYTF. CDR3 bases: TGCAGTGCTCCTCCGGGACAGATCAGCTATGGCTACACCTTC.

The genes are TRBV10-3 and TRBJ2-5, with D hard to call. Per germline, CDR1 ENHRY and CDR2 SYGVKD. V lost 3 bases to trimming and J lost 1 base, with 6 bases between them. The CDR3 is made up of 13 amino acids. The CDR3 coding sequence is TGTGCCATCAGTGATGTCAGCCAAGAGACCCAGTACTTC. It is translated as CAISDVSQETQYF.

V and J are TRBV6-1 and TRBJ1-4; D gene unclear. Germline V gene data show CDR1 as MNHNS and CDR2 as SASEGT. This CDR3 is 15 amino acids long. V was trimmed by 7 bases and J by 0 bases, leaving 12 bases between them. The CDR3 loop reads CASKPNGATNEKLFF. CDR3 DNA: TGTGCCAGCAAACCGAACGGTGCAACTAATGAAAAACTGTTTTTT.

This clonotype showed up many times. This rearrangement joins TRBV20-1 to TRBJ2-7; 11 positions match TRBD1. V was clipped by 6 bases and J by 3 bases; unmatched bases: 1. Looked up from germline, CDR1 is DFQATT and CDR2 is SNEGSKA (reference sequence). The CDR3 spans 12 residues. The CDR3 loop reads CSAGTGGYEQYF. The CDR3 coding sequence is TGCAGTGCCGGGACAGGGGGCTACGAGCAGTACTTC.

This rearrangement joins TRBV12-3 or TRBV12-4 to TRBJ2-3; 11 positions match TRBD2. After removal of 3 bases from V and 5 bases from J, the junction contained 7 bases not matched to a gene. CDR3 length: 16 amino acids. The CDR3 DNA reads as TGTGCCAGCAGTTTGGGGGGGACTAGCGGAGGAGATACGCAGTATTTT. As protein: CASSLGGTSGGDTQYF.

This clonotype was seen only a few times. The genes are TRBV2 and TRBJ1-2, with 8 bases aligning to TRBD1. Germline trimming cut 7 bases from V and 4 bases from J; bases unmatched to any gene: 8. The germline V gene has CDR1 SNHLY and CDR2 FYNNEI. The CDR3 covers 14 residues. CDR3 amino acids: CASTGQGKSYGYTF. CDR3 nucleotides: TGTGCCAGCACCGGACAGGGAAAATCCTATGGCTACACCTTC.

The table lists this clonotype with many counts. V gene TRBV27 combines with J gene TRBJ1-1, with TRBD1 as a possible D gene (6 bases). This CDR3 spans 15 amino acids. V dropped 1 base and J dropped 1 base, with 10 bases sitting between them. Per germline, CDR1 MNHEY and CDR2 SMNVEV (reference sequence). The CDR3 sequence: CASSLFGTQNTEAFF. For the CDR3, the DNA is TGTGCCAGCAGTTTATTTGGGACACAGAACACTGAAGCTTTCTTT.

In this sample, this clonotype turned up many times. This sequence joins TRBV2 and TRBJ2-7, with no clear D. The germline V gene encodes CDR1 SNHLY and CDR2 FYNNEI. The CDR3 has 13 residues. Trimming took 7 bases from V and 3 from J, leaving 13 bases between them. CDR3 amino acids: CASNSGASYEQYF. The CDR3 DNA reads as TGTGCCAGCAATTCAGGAGCTAGCTACGAGCAGTACTTC.

This clonotype was observed at least ten times. The chain is built from TRBV18 and TRBJ2-5, with 9 bases lining up with TRBD2. Germline V lookup: CDR1 KGHSH, CDR2 LQKENI. V shed 0 bases, J shed 2 bases, and the junction held 10 bases outside the gene matches. CDR3 length: 18 residues. CDR3 region: CASSPPVLLAGPQETQYF. In DNA form, the CDR3 reads TGTGCCAGCTCACCACCCGTTCTTCTAGCGGGGCCACAAGAGACCCAGTACTTC.

With regard to this clonotype: Since a much larger clone is just one base distant, this may be a read error. The chain links TRBV2 to TRBJ1-1, with a tentative D call TRBD1 (5 bases). Germline V CDR1 and CDR2: SNHLY, FYNNEI. CDR3 length: 14 residues. CDR3 in amino acids: CASSKARVGTEAFF. The CDR3 DNA follows: TGTGCCAGCAGTAAAGCCAGGGTAGGCACTGAAGCTTTCTTT.

V is TRBV4-1 and J is TRBJ2-7, with no clear D. V was clipped by 3 bases and J by 7 bases, with 16 bases between them. CDR3 length: 14 amino acids. In germline, CDR1 is MGHRA, CDR2 YSYEKL. CDR3 DNA sequence: TGCGCCAGCAGCCAGGGGTCCGGGTCGGGTGAGCAGTACTTC. Amino acid sequence: CASSQGSGSGEQYF.

This clonotype was counted at least ten times. The chain links TRBV3-1 to TRBJ2-1; no firm D call. The CDR3 consists of 13 residues. Germline assignment: CDR1 LGHDT and CDR2 YNNKEL (reference sequence). Trimming pared 4 bases from V and 8 bases from J, leaving 12 bases between. In nucleotides, the CDR3 is TGTGCCAGCAGCCGACCGCCGGACCATGAGCAGTTCTTC. Translated, it gives CASSRPPDHEQFF.

There are many counts of this clonotype. CDR3: CSARAGLPGREAFF. The CDR3 nucleotides read TGCAGTGCTAGAGCGGGACTCCCGGGTCGTGAAGCTTTCTTT. The chain carries TRBV20-1 and TRBJ1-1, with TRBD1 as a possible D gene (5 bases). V dropped 1 base and J dropped 7 bases, with 16 bases sitting between them. This CDR3 has 14 amino acids. Germline CDR1 DFQATT, CDR2 SNEGSKA (reference sequence).

As regards this clonotype: Relative to the germline gene, one junction end is altered; a read error may explain this. The chain joins TRBV5-1 to TRBJ2-2; the match to TRBD2 covers 7 bases. Germline V gives CDR1 SGHRS, CDR2 YFSETQ. This CDR3 comprises 17 residues. The CDR3, as DNA: TGCGCCAGCAGCTTGGGAGCCGGGAGGCCAAAAGCCGGGGGGCTGTTTTTT. Translating gives CASSLGAGRPKAGGLFF. The whole variable domain, filled in from reference TRBV5-1 and TRBJ2-2, reads KAGVTQTPRYLIKTRGQQVTLSCSPISGHRSVSWYQQTPGQGLQFLFEYFSETQRNKGNFPGRFSGRQFSNSRSEMNVSTLELGDSALYLCASSLGAGRPKAGGLFFGEGSRLTVL.

This clonotype showed up many times. CDR3 sequence reads: CASSADRPTNEKLFF. CDR3 sequence (DNA): TGTGCCAGCAGCGCCGACCGCCCAACTAATGAAAAACTGTTTTTT. The chain carries TRBV7-9 and TRBJ1-4; D gene unclear. The CDR3 has 15 amino acids. In germline, CDR1 is SEHNR, CDR2 FQNEAQ (reference sequence). The V and J ends lost 5 bases and 0 bases respectively, with 10 bases between them.